The 25 T cell receptor beta chains in this list originate from one sample, sequenced in a study of spatial heterogeneity in lung cancer. Each CDR3 protein is one row after TCRdb ran MiXCR on the 5' RACE reads. The profile covers 40,000 or so distinct CDR3 sequences, with 6.5% to 9% appearing a single time and 25% to 30% taken by the ten largest. Time point here: sample taken at primary tumor resection. The sequencing here drew on PBMCs, taken at surgery. Receptor source: a male donor with early-stage non-small cell lung cancer.

This clonotype was recorded many times. The V call is TRBV9, the J call TRBJ2-6, with a weak D call TRBD1 (6 bases). This CDR3 spans 15 amino acids. V was clipped by 0 bases and J by 4 bases, with 8 bases between them. The germline V gene has CDR1 SGDLS and CDR2 YYNGEE. The CDR3 DNA reads TGTGCCAGCAGCGTAGTAGGACAGGGGGCCAACGTCCTGACTTTC. Amino acid sequence: CASSVVGQGANVLTF.

This clonotype was counted a few times. The J gene is TRBJ2-2, the V gene TRBV19; 8 bases align to TRBD1. Germline-derived CDR1 and CDR2 are LNHDA and SQIVND (reference sequence). V was clipped by 4 bases and J by 2 bases; unmatched bases: 3. The CDR3 totals 15 residues. This CDR3 reads CASSTGQGNTGELFF. The CDR3 DNA reads TGTGCCAGTAGTACCGGACAGGGTAACACCGGGGAGCTGTTTTTT.

The chain combines TRBV7-3 with TRBJ2-2; 8 nucleotides match TRBD2. CDR3 length equals 19 residues. Germline-derived CDR1 and CDR2 are SGHTA and FQGTGA. Germline trimming cut 2 bases from V and 0 bases from J; bases unmatched to any gene: 11. CDR3 sequence (DNA): TGTGCCAGCAGCTTATTCCCTTTTAGCGGGACCGCGAACACCGGGGAGCTGTTTTTT. Amino acids: CASSLFPFSGTANTGELFF.

The sample holds many counts of this clonotype. This chain connects TRBV5-6 to TRBJ2-1; D remains ambiguous. V lost 2 bases, J lost 7 bases, and 7 bases lay in between. CDR1 and CDR2 (germline): SGHDT, YYEEEE. CDR3 size: 12 residues. CDR3 protein: CASSFGRNEQFF. The CDR3 nucleotides are TGTGCCAGCAGCTTTGGGCGGAATGAGCAGTTCTTC.

This clonotype occurred a few times. V usage is TRBV12-3 or TRBV12-4 and J usage is TRBJ2-3; 9 bases agree with TRBD2. V shed 3 bases, J shed 5 bases, and the junction held 6 bases outside the gene matches. The CDR3 loop spans 15 amino acids. The CDR3 DNA sequence: TGTGCCAGCAGTTTTGGCGGGAGGGCCGAAGATACGCAGTATTTT. This sequence encodes CASSFGGRAEDTQYF.

This clonotype was counted many times. The chain combines TRBV7-6 with TRBJ1-4; D is uncertain. The germline V gene has CDR1 SGHVS and CDR2 FNYEAQ. The CDR3 has 14 amino acids. Trimming left V 1 base short and J 2 bases short, with 5 bases between. The CDR3 DNA follows: TGTGCCAGCAGCTTAGGCGCTACTAATGAAAAACTGTTTTTT. It translates to CASSLGATNEKLFF.

At least ten counts were recorded for this clonotype. The J gene is TRBJ1-3, the V gene TRBV2, with 7 bases lining up with TRBD1. The V gene end was trimmed by 7 bases and the J gene end by 4 bases; junction bases not matched to a gene: 16. In germline, CDR1 is SNHLY, CDR2 FYNNEI. CDR3 length: 17 amino acids. The CDR3 DNA reads TGTGCCAGCACCTTTAAGGGGGCGTTATTGTCCGGAAACACCATATATTTT. Translating gives CASTFKGALLSGNTIYF. Looking up the rest from reference TRBV2 and TRBJ1-3 gives the full variable domain: EPEVTQTPSHQVTQMGQEVILRCVPISNHLYFYWYRQILGQKVEFLVSFYNNEISEKSEIFDDQFSVERPDGSNFTLKIRSTKLEDSAMYFCASTFKGALLSGNTIYFGEGSWLTVV.

This clonotype showed up just a few times. V gene TRBV6-2 or TRBV6-3 combines with J gene TRBJ1-1; the D gene is possibly TRBD1 (5 bases). V was pared by 10 bases and J by 1 base, with 13 bases between. The CDR3 is 13 residues long. In germline, CDR1 is MNHEY, CDR2 SVGEGT. The CDR3 DNA reads as TGTGCCATTAGTGGGGGTTCGAACACTGAAGCTTTCTTT. Protein: CAISGGSNTEAFF.

The CDR3 reads CASSAGDRGHYEQYF. The DNA for the CDR3 is TGTGCCAGCAGCGCAGGGGATCGTGGTCATTACGAGCAGTACTTC. This rearrangement joins TRBV9 to TRBJ2-7; maybe TRBD1 (6 bases). This CDR3 contains 15 residues. The germline CDR1 and CDR2 sequences are SGDLS and YYNGEE. Trimming shortened V by 3 bases and J by 4 bases, and 17 bases separated the two germline ends.

This clonotype was seen ten or more times. The genes are TRBV29-1 and TRBJ1-2; 12 bases are shared with TRBD1. The germline V gene has CDR1 SQVTM and CDR2 ANQGSEA. Trimming at V came to 6 bases and at J to 0 bases, leaving 5 bases not matched to a gene. CDR3 length equals 15 residues. The CDR3, as DNA: TGCAGCGTCGGGACAGGGGGCTCGGCTAACTATGGCTACACCTTC. Its protein product is CSVGTGGSANYGYTF.

There are many counts of this clonotype. The chain couples TRBV4-3 to TRBJ2-4, with 9 bases that match TRBD1. There are 17 residues in the CDR3. Germline values: CDR1 LGHNA, CDR2 YSLEER. The V segment lost 5 bases and the J segment 0 bases; nucleotides outside the gene matches: 8. The CDR3 is CASSSHYRGLAKNIQYF. The CDR3 region has the DNA TGCGCCAGCAGCAGTCACTACAGGGGGCTAGCCAAAAACATTCAGTACTTC.

The genes are TRBV4-2 and TRBJ1-2; TRBD1 might be the D (5 bases). Between the trimmed V and J ends, which lost 3 bases and 1 base, there was a span of 12 bases. Germline V gives CDR1 LGHNA, CDR2 YNFKEQ. The CDR3 loop spans 15 amino acids. The chain's CDR3 is CASSQAGGDNYGYTF. The CDR3 nucleotides read TGTGCCAGCAGCCAGGCCGGGGGGGATAACTATGGCTACACCTTC.

This clonotype was observed many times. The gene calls are TRBV12-3 or TRBV12-4 and TRBJ2-5, with 8 bases identical to TRBD2. There are 17 residues in the CDR3. V shed 7 bases, J shed 0 bases, and the junction held 13 bases outside the gene matches. The CDR3 DNA reads TGTGCCAGCACCGCCTTAGGTAGCGGGACGTACCAAGAGACCCAGTACTTC. Its protein is CASTALGSGTYQETQYF.

Concerning this clonotype itself: Likely a read error: the CDR3 ends without its conserved phenylalanine or tryptophan. This chain links TRBV5-1 with TRBJ2-3; D gene ambiguous. Germline V gene data show CDR1 as SGHRS and CDR2 as YFSETQ. Trimming removed 0 bases at V and 1 base at J, with 6 bases between. The CDR3 contains 14 residues. Written as DNA, the CDR3 is TGCGCCAGCAGCTTGGTTGTGGGCACAGATACGCAGTATCTT. Its protein is CASSLVVGTDTQYL.

The chain has TRBV4-3 and TRBJ2-2, with 8 nucleotides matching TRBD1. Germline V gene lookup returns CDR1 LGHNA and CDR2 YSLEER. V dropped 6 bases and J dropped 4; count of bases not matched to a gene: 4. The CDR3 loop spans 14 amino acids. The CDR3 nucleotides are TGCGCCAGCAGAATCACAGGGGGCACCGGGGAGCTGTTTTTT. This gives the protein CASRITGGTGELFF.

This clonotype appeared many times. The J gene is TRBJ1-1, the V gene TRBV5-1, with 7 bases aligning to TRBD1. The CDR3 has 15 amino acids. Germline CDR1 reads SGHRS; CDR2 reads YFSETQ. V shed 4 bases and J 0 bases; nucleotides not matched to a gene: 6. The chain's CDR3 is CASSERQGMNTEAFF. The CDR3 nucleotides are TGCGCCAGCAGCGAAAGACAGGGTATGAACACTGAAGCTTTCTTT.

This clonotype was observed a few times. The gene calls are TRBV5-8 and TRBJ1-5; no clear D. V lost 0 bases, J lost 0 bases, and 13 bases lay in between. CDR1 and CDR2 from the germline V gene are SGHTS and YDEGEE. The CDR3 contains 17 residues. As DNA, the CDR3 is TGTGCCAGCAGCTTGGTACAGTTTACTTATAGCAATCAGCCCCAGCATTTT. Translation: CASSLVQFTYSNQPQHF. Looking up the rest from reference TRBV5-8 and TRBJ1-5 gives the full variable domain: EAGVTQSPTHLIKTRGQQATLRCSPISGHTSVYWYQQALGLGLQFLLWYDEGEERNRGNFPPRFSGRQFPNYSSELNVNALELEDSALYLCASSLVQFTYSNQPQHFGDGTRLSIL.

This clonotype was counted between two and nine times. The V call is TRBV28, the J call TRBJ1-4; D is perhaps TRBD1 (5 bases). The germline V gene encodes CDR1 MDHEN and CDR2 SYDVKM. V shed 5 bases and J shed 0 bases, with 10 bases lying between them. The CDR3 runs 15 residues. The CDR3 nucleotides are TGTGCCAGCAGTGGAGGGACGGCAACTAATGAAAAACTGTTTTTT. It specifies CASSGGTATNEKLFF.

The V and J genes are TRBV6-2 or TRBV6-3 and TRBJ2-5; the D is unclear. V was cut by 7 bases and J by 2 bases, with 17 bases left in between. CDR3 size: 15 residues. Germline CDR1 and CDR2: MNHEY and SVGEGT. The CDR3 sequence: CASTPRGAPQETQYF. The CDR3 region has the DNA TGTGCCAGCACCCCACGCGGAGCCCCTCAAGAGACCCAGTACTTC.

This clonotype was observed a handful of times. The V and J genes are TRBV3-1 and TRBJ1-2; D gene uncertain. The CDR3 is 13 residues long. Deletions cut 0 bases from V and 7 bases from J, with 9 bases between. CDR1 is LGHDT, CDR2 YNNKEL, per germline (reference sequence). Here the CDR3 reads CASSQDGRSGYTF. CDR3 bases: TGTGCCAGCAGCCAAGATGGACGGAGTGGCTACACCTTC.

The chain uses TRBV5-1 and TRBJ2-3; D perhaps matches TRBD1 (5 bases). Per germline, CDR1 SGHRS and CDR2 YFSETQ. CDR3 length: 14 amino acids. V shed 6 bases and J shed 0 bases, with 11 bases lying between them. The CDR3 nucleotides read TGCGCCAGCAAAGGTCAGGGAAGCACAGATACGCAGTATTTT. It codes for CASKGQGSTDTQYF.

This clonotype was seen ten or more times. The chain links TRBV20-1 to TRBJ2-3, with 10 bases aligning to TRBD1. The CDR3 spans 14 residues. CDR1 DFQATT and CDR2 SNEGSKA come from the germline V gene (reference sequence). Germline trimming cut 3 bases from V and 4 bases from J; bases unmatched to any gene: 4. The CDR3: CSASLGQGSDTQYF. The DNA for the CDR3 is TGCAGTGCTAGTCTGGGACAGGGGTCAGATACGCAGTATTTT.

This clonotype was seen ten or more times. The rearrangement uses TRBV28 and TRBJ2-2, with D unclear. The length of the CDR3 is 14 residues. The V end lost 8 bases, the J end lost 3 bases, and 13 bases lay between the germline ends. From germline, CDR1 is MDHEN and CDR2 SYDVKM. The CDR3 region has the DNA TGTGCCAGCGGTCCCGAAACTGACACCGGGGAGCTGTTTTTT. This codes for CASGPETDTGELFF.

This clonotype was counted many times. The chain has TRBV12-5 and TRBJ1-1; TRBD1 is a possible D gene (5 bases). Per germline, CDR1 LGHNT and CDR2 FRNRAP. This CDR3 is 16 amino acids long. V shed 5 bases and J shed 6 bases, with 22 bases lying between them. CDR3 sequence (DNA): TGTGCTAGTGGTCTAAAGCCGGGACGTATCTTGTCTGAAGCTTTCTTT. It specifies CASGLKPGRILSEAFF.

There are many counts of this clonotype. The chain combines TRBV24-1 with TRBJ2-1; TRBD1 or TRBD2 may be the D gene (5 bases each). Germline V gives CDR1 KGHDR, CDR2 SFDVKD. The CDR3 length is 15 residues. With 5 bases removed from V and 5 bases from J, the gap between germline ends came to 15 bases. In nucleotides, the CDR3 is TGTGCCACCAGTGTGGCTGGGGGACCTGACAATGAGCAGTTCTTC. Its protein is CATSVAGGPDNEQFF.